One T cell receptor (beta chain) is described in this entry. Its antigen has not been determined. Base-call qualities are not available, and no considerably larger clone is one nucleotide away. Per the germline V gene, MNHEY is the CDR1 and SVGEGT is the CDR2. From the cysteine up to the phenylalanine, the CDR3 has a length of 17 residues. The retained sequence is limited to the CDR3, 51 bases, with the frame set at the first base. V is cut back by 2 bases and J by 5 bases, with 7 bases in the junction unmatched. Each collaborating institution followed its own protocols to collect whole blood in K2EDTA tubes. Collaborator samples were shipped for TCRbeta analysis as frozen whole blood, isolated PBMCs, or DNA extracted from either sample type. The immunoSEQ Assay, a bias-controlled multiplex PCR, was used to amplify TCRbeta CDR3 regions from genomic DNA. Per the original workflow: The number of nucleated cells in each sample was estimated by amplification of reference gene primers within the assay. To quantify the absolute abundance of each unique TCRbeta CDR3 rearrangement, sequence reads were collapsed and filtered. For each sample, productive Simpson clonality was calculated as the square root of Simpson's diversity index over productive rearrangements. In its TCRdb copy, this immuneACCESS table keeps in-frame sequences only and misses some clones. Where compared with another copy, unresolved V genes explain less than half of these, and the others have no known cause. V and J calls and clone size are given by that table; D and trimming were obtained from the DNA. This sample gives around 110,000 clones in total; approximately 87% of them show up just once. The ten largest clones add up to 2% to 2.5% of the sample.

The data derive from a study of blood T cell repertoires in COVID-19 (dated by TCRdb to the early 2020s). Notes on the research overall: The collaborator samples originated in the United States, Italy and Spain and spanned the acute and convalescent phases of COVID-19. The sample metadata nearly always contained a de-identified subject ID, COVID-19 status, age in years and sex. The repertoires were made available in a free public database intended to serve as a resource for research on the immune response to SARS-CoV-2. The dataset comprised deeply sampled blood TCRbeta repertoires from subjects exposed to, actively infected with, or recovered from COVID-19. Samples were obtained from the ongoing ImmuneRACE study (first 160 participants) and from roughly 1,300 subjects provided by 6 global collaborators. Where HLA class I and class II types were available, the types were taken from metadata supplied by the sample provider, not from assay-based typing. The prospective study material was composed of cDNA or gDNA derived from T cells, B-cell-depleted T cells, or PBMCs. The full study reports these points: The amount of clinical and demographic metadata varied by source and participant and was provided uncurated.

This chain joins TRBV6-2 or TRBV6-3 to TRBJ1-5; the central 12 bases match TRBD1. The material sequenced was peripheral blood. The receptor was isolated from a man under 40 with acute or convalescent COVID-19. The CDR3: CASSYHTGTGGDQPQHF. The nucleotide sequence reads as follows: TGTGCCAGCAGTTACCATACCGGGACAGGGGGCGATCAGCCCCAGCATTTT.